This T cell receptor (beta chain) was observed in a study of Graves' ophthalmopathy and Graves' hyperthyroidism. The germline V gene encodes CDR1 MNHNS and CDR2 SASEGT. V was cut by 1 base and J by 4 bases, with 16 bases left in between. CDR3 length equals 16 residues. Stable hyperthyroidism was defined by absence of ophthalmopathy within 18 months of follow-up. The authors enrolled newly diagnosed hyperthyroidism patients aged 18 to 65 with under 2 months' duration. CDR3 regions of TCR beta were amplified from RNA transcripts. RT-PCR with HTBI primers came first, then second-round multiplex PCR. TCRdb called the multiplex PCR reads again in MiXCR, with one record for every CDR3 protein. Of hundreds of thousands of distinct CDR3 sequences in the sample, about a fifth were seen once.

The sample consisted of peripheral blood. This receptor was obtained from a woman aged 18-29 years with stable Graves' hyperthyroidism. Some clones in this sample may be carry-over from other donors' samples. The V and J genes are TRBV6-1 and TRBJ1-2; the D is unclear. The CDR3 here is CASSEGPGRGIYGYTF. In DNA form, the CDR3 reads TGTGCCAGCAGTGAAGGCCCCGGTCGAGGAATCTATGGCTACACCTTC.